The 6 T cell receptor beta chains listed next were all sequenced from one sample in a study of T-cell reconstitution after alpha-beta-depleted transplantation in children (dated by TCRdb to 2015 to 2016). Libraries were built with PCR. The instrument was an Illumina HiSeq 2500. To normalize quantification of the TCRbeta repertoire, the TCR libraries were built with molecular barcoding that relied on unique molecular identifiers. The public reads were run again by TCRdb, first through fastp at Q25 and then through MiXCR, and only productive beta chains were kept. Rows with a matching CDR3 protein are joined into one entry that keeps the most common DNA and genes. Across this sample there are 300,000 or so distinct CDR3 sequences, with almost 10% seen only once. Of the sample, over 9% falls within the top ten clones. The sample was PBMCs from the stem cell graft donor, taken from the stem cell graft. Receptors were obtained from a human donor who donated a stem cell graft to a child with SCID.

This clonotype was seen ten or more times. The chain joins TRBV5-6 to TRBJ2-5; TRBD1 is a possible D gene (6 bases). Germline CDR1 SGHDT, CDR2 YYEEEE. The CDR3 contains 13 residues. Trimming stripped 2 bases from V and 2 bases from J, with 7 bases between. The DNA of the CDR3 is TGTGCCAGCAGCTTTGGACAGCAAGAGACCCAGTACTTC. It is translated as CASSFGQQETQYF.

To note about this clonotype: One junction end does not reproduce the germline sequence, and a read error may be involved. V and J are TRBV7-7 and TRBJ2-7, with 15 bases that match TRBD2. The V gene's germline CDR1 is SSHAT and CDR2 FNYEAQ (reference sequence). This CDR3 is 16 amino acids long. This CDR3 reads CASSSGLAGGGDEQYF. Here the CDR3 DNA reads TGTGCTAGCAGCTCGGGACTAGCGGGGGGCGGCGACGAGCAGTACTTC. The full variable domain, in which reference TRBV7-7 and TRBJ2-7 provide the parts outside the CDR3, is GAGVSQSPRYKVTKRGQDVTLRCDPISSHATLYWYQQALGQGPEFLTYFNYEAQPDKSGLPSDRFSAERPEGSISTLTIQRTEQRDSAMYRCASSSGLAGGGDEQYFGPGTRLTVT.

There are a few counts of this clonotype. The chain is built from TRBV13 and TRBJ1-3, with unresolved D. V lost 2 bases and J 0 bases, leaving 5 bases between the germline ends. The CDR3 is 14 residues long. CDR1 and CDR2 from the germline V gene are PRHDT and FYEKMQ (reference sequence). CDR3 sequence: CASSLIGSGNTIYF. The CDR3 DNA sequence: TGTGCCAGCAGCTTAATAGGCTCTGGAAACACCATATATTTT.

CDR3 DNA sequence: TGTGCCAGCAGATTATATACAGGGTACACCGGGGAGCTGTTTTTT. It translates to CASRLYTGYTGELFF. This chain connects TRBV7-8 to TRBJ2-2; tentatively, D is TRBD1 (6 bases). The CDR3 covers 15 residues. Germline V gene data show CDR1 as SGHVS and CDR2 as FQNEAQ. Trimming left V 6 bases short and J 3 bases short, with 14 bases between.

The chain carries TRBV12-3 or TRBV12-4 and TRBJ2-3, with D tentatively TRBD1 (6 bases). The CDR3 is 13 amino acids. The V gene lost 4 bases and the J gene lost 6 bases, with 11 bases spanning the gap. The CDR3 loop reads CASSWAGVDTQYF. The CDR3 DNA follows: TGTGCCAGCAGTTGGGCAGGGGTTGATACGCAGTATTTT.

This clonotype was seen many times. The gene calls are TRBV5-1 and TRBJ2-2; 10 bases line up with TRBD1. Germline trimming cut 4 bases from V and 4 bases from J; bases unmatched to any gene: 7. This CDR3 has 16 residues. Germline CDR1 is SGHRS and CDR2 is YFSETQ. The CDR3 region has the DNA TGCGCCAGCAGCCCAGGACAGGGGGTAGGCACCGGGGAGCTGTTTTTT. This encodes CASSPGQGVGTGELFF.